The clone carrying this T cell receptor beta chain ranks as medium-sized. The antigen is unknown. This specimen belongs to a study of long-term antiretroviral therapy in people with HIV. Germline CDR1 is SGHAT and CDR2 is FQNNGV. The CDR3 contains 14 residues. Trimming cost V 3 bases and J 3 bases; bases outside gene matches: 5. Study results and limitations: The ART regimens used between about 2004 and 2017 may be less effective than current ones. Diversity measured after ART increased yet remained under transplant donor controls. No data were available on ART adherence, viral resistance or therapy changes.

The assay used was immunoSEQ (version v3.0), run at survey level. Measured with immunoSEQ multiplex PCR; TCRdb has only the in-frame clones, and not every one. The sample contains tens of thousands of clones, approximately 80% of which appear only once. This TCR derives from a man aged 25 to 40 with HIV. Sequencing used unsorted PBMCs, obtained 4.1 to 4.5 years after starting antiretroviral therapy. The chain is built from TRBV11-2 and TRBJ2-7; 7 positions agree with TRBD2. The CDR3 is CASSFLSSGYEQYF. CDR3 sequence (DNA): TGTGCCAGCAGCTTTTTGTCTAGCGGCTACGAGCAGTACTTC.